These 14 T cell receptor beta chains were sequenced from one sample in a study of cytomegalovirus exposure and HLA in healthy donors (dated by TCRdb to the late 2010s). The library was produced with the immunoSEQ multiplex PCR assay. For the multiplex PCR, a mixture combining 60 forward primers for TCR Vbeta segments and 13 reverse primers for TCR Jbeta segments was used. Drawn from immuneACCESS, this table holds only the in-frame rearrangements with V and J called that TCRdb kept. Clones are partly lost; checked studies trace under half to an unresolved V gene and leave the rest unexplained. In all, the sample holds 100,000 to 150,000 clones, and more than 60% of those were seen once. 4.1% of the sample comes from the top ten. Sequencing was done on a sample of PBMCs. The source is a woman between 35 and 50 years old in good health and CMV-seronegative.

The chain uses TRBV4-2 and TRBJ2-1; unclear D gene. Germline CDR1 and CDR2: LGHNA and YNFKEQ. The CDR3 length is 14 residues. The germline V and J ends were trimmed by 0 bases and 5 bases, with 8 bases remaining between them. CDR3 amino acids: CASSQDPGDNEQFF. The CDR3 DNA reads TGTGCCAGCAGCCAAGATCCAGGTGACAATGAGCAGTTCTTC.

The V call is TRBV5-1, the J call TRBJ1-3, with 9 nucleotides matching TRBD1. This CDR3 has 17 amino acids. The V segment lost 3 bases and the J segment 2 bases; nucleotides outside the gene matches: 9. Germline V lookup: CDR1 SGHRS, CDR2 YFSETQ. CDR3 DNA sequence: TGCGCCAGCAGCTCACAGGGGGCTATGGGAACTGGAAACACCATATATTTT. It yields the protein CASSSQGAMGTGNTIYF.

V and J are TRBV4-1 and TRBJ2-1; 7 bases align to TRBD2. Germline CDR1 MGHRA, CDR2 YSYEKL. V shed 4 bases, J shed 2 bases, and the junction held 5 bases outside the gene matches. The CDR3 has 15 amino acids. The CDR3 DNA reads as TGCGCCAGCAGCCCCTCGACTAGCACCTACAATGAGCAGTTCTTC. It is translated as CASSPSTSTYNEQFF.

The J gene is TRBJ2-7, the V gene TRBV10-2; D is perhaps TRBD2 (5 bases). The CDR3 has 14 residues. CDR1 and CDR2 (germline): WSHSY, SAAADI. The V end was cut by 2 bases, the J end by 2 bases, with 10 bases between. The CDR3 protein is CASSERGDAYEQYF. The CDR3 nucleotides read TGCGCCAGCAGTGAGCGGGGTGACGCCTACGAGCAGTACTTC.

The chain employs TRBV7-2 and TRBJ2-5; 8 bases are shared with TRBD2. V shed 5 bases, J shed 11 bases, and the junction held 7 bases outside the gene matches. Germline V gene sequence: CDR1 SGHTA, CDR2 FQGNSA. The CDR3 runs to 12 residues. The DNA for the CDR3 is TGTGCCAGCAGCCCGGGGGGGGCGCAGCAGTACTTC. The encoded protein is CASSPGGAQQYF.

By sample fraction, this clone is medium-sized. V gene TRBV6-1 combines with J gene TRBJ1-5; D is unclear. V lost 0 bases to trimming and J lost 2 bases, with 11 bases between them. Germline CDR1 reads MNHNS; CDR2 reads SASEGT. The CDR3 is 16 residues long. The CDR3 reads CASSEAGPDGNQPQHF. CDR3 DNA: TGTGCCAGCAGTGAAGCGGGCCCCGACGGCAATCAGCCCCAGCATTTT.

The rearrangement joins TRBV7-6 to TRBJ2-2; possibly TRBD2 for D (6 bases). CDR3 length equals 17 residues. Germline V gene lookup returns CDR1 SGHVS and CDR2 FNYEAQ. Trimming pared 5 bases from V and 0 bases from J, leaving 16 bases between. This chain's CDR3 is CASSPLGRGANTGELFF. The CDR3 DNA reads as TGTGCCAGCAGCCCTTTAGGGCGGGGCGCGAACACCGGGGAGCTGTTTTTT.

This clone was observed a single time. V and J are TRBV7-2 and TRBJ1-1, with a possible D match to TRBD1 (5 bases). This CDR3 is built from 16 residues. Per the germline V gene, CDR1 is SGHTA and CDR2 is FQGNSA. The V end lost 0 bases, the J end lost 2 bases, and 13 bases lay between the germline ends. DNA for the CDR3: TGTGCCAGCAGCTTAGCGTTGGGGACTTTCAACACTGAAGCTTTCTTT. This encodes CASSLALGTFNTEAFF.

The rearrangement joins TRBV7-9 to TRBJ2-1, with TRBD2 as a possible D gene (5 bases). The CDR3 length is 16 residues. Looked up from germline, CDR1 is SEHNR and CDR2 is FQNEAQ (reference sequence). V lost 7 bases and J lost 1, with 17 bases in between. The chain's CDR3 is CASTRREGESYNEQFF. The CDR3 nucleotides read TGTGCCAGCACCCGACGAGAGGGTGAATCCTACAATGAGCAGTTCTTC.

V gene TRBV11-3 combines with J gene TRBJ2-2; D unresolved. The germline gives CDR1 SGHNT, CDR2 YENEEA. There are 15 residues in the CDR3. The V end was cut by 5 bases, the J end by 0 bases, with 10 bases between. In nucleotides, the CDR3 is TGTGCCAGCAGCCCCCACAGATCGAACACCGGGGAGCTGTTTTTT. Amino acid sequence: CASSPHRSNTGELFF.

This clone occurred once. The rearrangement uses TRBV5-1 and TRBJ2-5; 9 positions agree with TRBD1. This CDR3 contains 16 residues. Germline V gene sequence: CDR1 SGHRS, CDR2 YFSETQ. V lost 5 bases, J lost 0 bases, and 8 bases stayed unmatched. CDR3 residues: CASSPGDRANQETQYF. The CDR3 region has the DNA TGCGCCAGCAGTCCCGGGGACAGGGCGAACCAAGAGACCCAGTACTTC.

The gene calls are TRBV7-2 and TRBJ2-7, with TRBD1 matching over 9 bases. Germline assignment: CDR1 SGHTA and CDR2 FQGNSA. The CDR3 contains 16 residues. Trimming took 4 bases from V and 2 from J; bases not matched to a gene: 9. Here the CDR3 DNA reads TGTGCCAGCAGCTCTCAGTTGGGACAGGGACCCTACGAGCAGTACTTC. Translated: CASSSQLGQGPYEQYF. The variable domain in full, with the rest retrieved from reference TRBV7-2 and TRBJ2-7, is GAGVSQSPSNKVTEKGKDVELRCDPISGHTALYWYRQSLGQGLEFLIYFQGNSAPDKSGLPSDRFSAERTGGSVSTLTIQRTQQEDSAVYLCASSSQLGQGPYEQYFGPGTRLTVT.

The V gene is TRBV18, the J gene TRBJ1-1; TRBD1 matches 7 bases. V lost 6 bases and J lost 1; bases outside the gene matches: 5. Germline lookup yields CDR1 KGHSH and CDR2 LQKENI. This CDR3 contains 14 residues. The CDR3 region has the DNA TGTGCCAGCTCTATGGACAGGCAGAACACTGAAGCTTTCTTT. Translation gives CASSMDRQNTEAFF.

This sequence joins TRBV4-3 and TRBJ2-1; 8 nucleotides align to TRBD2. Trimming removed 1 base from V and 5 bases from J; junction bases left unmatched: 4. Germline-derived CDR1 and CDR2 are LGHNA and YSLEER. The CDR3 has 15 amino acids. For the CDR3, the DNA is TGCGCCAGCAGCCAAGGACTAGCGAGTAACAATGAGCAGTTCTTC. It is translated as CASSQGLASNNEQFF.